This T cell receptor (beta chain) was found in a study of regulatory T cells in long-lasting Graves disease. To make TCR beta libraries, researchers used iRepertoire HTBI primers and Arm-PCR of CDR3 regions. TCRdb redid the calling of the multiplex PCR reads with MiXCR, one entry per CDR3 protein. The sample shows 500,000 or so distinct CDR3 sequences, around 15% of them seen only once. This clonotype has just a few counts. Time point of the sample: newly diagnosed GD, antithyroid drugs for less than 3 months. From RNA extracted from PBMCs, the TCR library was made. The same specimen was also included in a second study, on T cells in Graves' hyperthyroidism and ophthalmopathy. In that study: Patients were excluded because of uncontrolled infection, other autoimmune disease, pregnancy or lactation.

The sequencing used peripheral blood mononuclear cells (PBMCs), collected at new diagnosis, from a patient treated with antithyroid drugs. The sequence came from a woman aged 50 to 60 with Graves disease.

In DNA form, the CDR3 reads TGCGCCAGCAGCCGCCAAACGGCCGGGACAGGGATCTACGAGCAGTACTTC. This gives the protein CASSRQTAGTGIYEQYF. The J gene is TRBJ2-7, the V gene TRBV4-1; TRBD1 aligns across 9 bases. The CDR3 covers 17 residues. The germline V gene has CDR1 MGHRA and CDR2 YSYEKL. V was pared by 4 bases and J by 3 bases, with 13 bases of the junction left unmatched.